This entry lists 17 T cell receptor beta chains sequenced from one sample in a study of blood T cells in healthy people across ages. A second PCR, run for about 7 to 11 cycles, used a sample-barcoded 5' primer plus a J-beta primer mix. Each CDR3 protein is one row after TCRdb ran MiXCR on the 5' RACE reads. The sample yields 870,000 or so distinct CDR3 sequences, more than 25% seen once. The sequenced material came from blood. The source is a woman aged 80 or over in good health.

This clonotype was observed a handful of times. This may be a read error, as it is one base from a much larger clone. The chain couples TRBV6-2 or TRBV6-3 to TRBJ2-5; perhaps TRBD2 as D (5 bases). The germline V gene encodes CDR1 MNHEY and CDR2 SVGEGT. V lost 6 bases to trimming and J lost 11 bases, with 22 bases between them. The CDR3 length is 14 residues. The CDR3 reads CASRSGLGFNEQYF. The CDR3 DNA is TGTGCCAGCAGGTCGGGGTTAGGGTTCAATGAGCAGTACTTC.

This clonotype turned up a few times. V usage is TRBV5-8 and J usage is TRBJ1-6; possibly TRBD1 for D (6 bases). CDR3 length equals 17 residues. Trimming took off 4 bases at V and 0 bases at J, with 14 bases between the two ends. Germline lookup yields CDR1 SGHTS and CDR2 YDEGEE. CDR3: CASSLTTGSSYNSPLHF. The CDR3 region has the DNA TGTGCCAGCAGCCTCACTACAGGGAGCTCCTATAATTCACCCCTCCACTTT.

In this sample, this clonotype turned up many times. The gene calls are TRBV2 and TRBJ2-3; no definite D call. Trimming took off 4 bases at V and 14 bases at J, with 13 bases between the two ends. The CDR3 has 11 amino acids. Germline values: CDR1 SNHLY, CDR2 FYNNEI. The CDR3 spells CASSGLPPSYF. The DNA for the CDR3 is TGTGCCAGCAGTGGCCTGCCCCCGTCGTATTTT.

This clonotype was detected many times. The gene calls are TRBV29-1 and TRBJ2-3; no reliable D call. Germline assignment: CDR1 SQVTM and CDR2 ANQGSEA. The CDR3 extends over 13 amino acids. V was pared by 6 bases and J by 1 base, with 11 bases between. The CDR3 DNA sequence: TGCAGCGTCAGTTTCCCTGGCACAGATACGCAGTATTTT. Translating it yields CSVSFPGTDTQYF.

This chain links TRBV7-3 with TRBJ2-2; 9 bases line up with TRBD2. Germline values: CDR1 SGHTA, CDR2 FQGTGA. The CDR3 sequence is 16 residues long. J gave up 1 base and V 5 bases, and 5 bases lay outside the gene matches. CDR3 region: CASSAKLAGNTGELFF. The CDR3 region has the DNA TGTGCCAGCAGCGCGAAACTAGCGGGGAACACCGGGGAGCTGTTTTTT.

CDR3 DNA: TGTGCCACCAGTGGGATTTTCCGACAGGGAGGCGAAAAACTGTTTTTT. Translating gives CATSGIFRQGGEKLFF. The genes are TRBV24-1 and TRBJ1-4; 7 nucleotides line up with TRBD1. V dropped 5 bases and J dropped 8; count of bases not matched to a gene: 13. The CDR3 is 16 amino acids. CDR1 is KGHDR and CDR2 is SFDVKD in the germline V gene.

The chain has TRBV20-1 and TRBJ1-1, with D perhaps TRBD1 (5 bases). The V and J ends lost 6 bases and 0 bases respectively, with 14 bases between them. The CDR3 loop spans 14 amino acids. The V gene's germline CDR1 is DFQATT and CDR2 SNEGSKA (reference sequence). CDR3 DNA sequence: TGCAGTGCCAAACCGGGACGGCTGAACACTGAAGCTTTCTTT. Its protein is CSAKPGRLNTEAFF.

In its sample, this clonotype was seen many times. This rearrangement joins TRBV6-6 to TRBJ1-2, with unresolved D. From germline, CDR1 is MNHNY and CDR2 SVGAGI (reference sequence). The CDR3 is 17 residues long. V was cut by 2 bases and J by 2 bases, with 18 bases left in between. CDR3 coding DNA: TGTGCCAGCAGTTACCTAATGACCTTGGGCCTAAACTATGGCTACACCTTC. Its protein product is CASSYLMTLGLNYGYTF.

V usage is TRBV5-1 and J usage is TRBJ2-1, with D possibly matching TRBD2 (7 bases). The germline V gene encodes CDR1 SGHRS and CDR2 YFSETQ. V lost 2 bases and J lost 8, with 20 bases in between. CDR3 length: 16 residues. The CDR3 DNA reads TGCGCCAGCAGCTTCGGGGGGCCGGCCTCGATGGATGAGCAGTTCTTC. Translated: CASSFGGPASMDEQFF.

The gene calls are TRBV21-1 and TRBJ1-3; the table gives TRBD1 as D, unverified against the DNA. TRBV21-1 is deemed a pseudogene. This CDR3 region has 17 residues. In DNA form, the CDR3 reads TGTGCCAGCAGCAAAGATAAGAGAGGTTGTGGGGGTTCTCCCATATATTTT. It yields the protein CASSKDKRGCGGSPIYF.

On this clonotype: This may be a read error: a much more frequent sequence differs by one nucleotide. The J gene is TRBJ2-3, the V gene TRBV6-2 or TRBV6-3; 8 bases are a match to TRBD1. This CDR3 has 19 residues. Trimming removed 0 bases from V and 0 bases from J; junction bases left unmatched: 11. CDR1 and CDR2 from the germline V gene are MNHEY and SVGEGT. The chain's CDR3 is CASSYSWDRRLFSTDTQYF. The DNA for the CDR3 is TGTGCCAGCAGTTACTCCTGGGACAGGAGATTGTTTAGCACAGATACGCAGTATTTT.

There are a few counts of this clonotype. Written as DNA, the CDR3 is TGTGCCAGCAGCTCGACGTGGTTCGGACAGGATGGGAGCTACACCTTC. Translated: CASSSTWFGQDGSYTF. The chain carries TRBV7-2 and TRBJ1-2; the match to TRBD1 covers 7 bases. The CDR3 is 16 amino acids. V was pared by 4 bases and J by 9 bases, with 17 bases of the junction left unmatched. Germline V gives CDR1 SGHTA, CDR2 FQGNSA.

The chain joins TRBV6-1 to TRBJ2-5; 11 bases are shared with TRBD1. Germline CDR1 MNHNS, CDR2 SASEGT. The CDR3 is 15 residues long. V gave up 3 bases and J gave up 11 bases; unmatched junction bases: 11. This chain's CDR3 is CASSERTGGLDEQYF. In DNA form, the CDR3 reads TGTGCCAGCAGTGAGAGGACAGGGGGCCTGGATGAGCAGTACTTC.

With respect to this clonotype: A read error may explain this, as a much larger clone is one base away. Without the conserved terminal phenylalanine or tryptophan, this CDR3 likely stems from a read error. CDR3 nucleotide sequence: TGTGCCAGCAGCTTAGGAGGGAGGCAGTACTGC. This encodes CASSLGGRQYC. The chain combines TRBV11-2 with TRBJ2-4; D possibly corresponds to TRBD2 (6 bases). The germline CDR1 and CDR2 sequences are SGHAT and FQNNGV. The CDR3 sequence is 11 residues long. V was cut by 1 base and J by 13 bases, with 8 bases left in between.

This clonotype was counted only a few times. The gene calls are TRBV6-2 or TRBV6-3 and TRBJ2-3; tentatively, D is TRBD2 (6 bases). Germline V lookup: CDR1 MNHEY, CDR2 SVGEGT. The CDR3 sequence is 16 residues long. V lost 2 bases and J lost 1, with 13 bases in between. In nucleotides, the CDR3 is TGTGCCAGCAGTTACGATTGGGGAGGCGGCACAGATACGCAGTATTTT. Its protein is CASSYDWGGGTDTQYF.

This clonotype was observed a few times. An end of the junction does not agree with germline; a read error may underlie this. The chain's CDR3 is CSGEGGGVGQYF. The CDR3, as DNA: TGCAGCGGTGAAGGGGGGGGAGTGGGTCAGTACTTC. The V and J genes are TRBV29-1 and TRBJ2-4; perhaps TRBD2 as D (7 bases). Germline CDR1 and CDR2: SQVTM and ANQGSEA. The CDR3 runs 12 residues.

In the case of this clonotype: No conserved phenylalanine or tryptophan is present at the end of the CDR3, so a read error is the likely explanation. The gene calls are TRBV7-9 and TRBJ1-6; D ambiguous. This CDR3 has 14 residues. V was cut by 5 bases and J by 9 bases, with 14 bases left in between. Germline V gene lookup returns CDR1 SEHNR and CDR2 FQNEAQ (reference sequence). CDR3 DNA sequence: TGTGCCAGCAGCCCGGCCCCCGGCGGTTCACCCCTCCACGTT. This codes for CASSPAPGGSPLHV.